The 21 T cell receptor beta chains below were found in one sample sequenced in a study of control samples from healthy donors and cancer patients. Profiling relied on immunoSEQ multiplex PCR, and the TCRdb table lists in-frame clones only, not all of them. This table holds approximately 170,000 clones, roughly 88% found once. Sequenced sample: blood. These receptor sequences come from a woman aged 30 to 39 in good health.

The chain is built from TRBV15 and TRBJ1-5, with TRBD1 matching over 8 bases. The trim removed 9 bases at V and 7 bases at J, leaving 17 bases unmatched. Per germline, CDR1 LNHNV and CDR2 YYDKDF (reference sequence). This CDR3 is 16 amino acids long. CDR3 bases: TGTGCCACTCTAGAGACAGGGGCGCTCGGGGGGCAGCCCCAGCATTTT. Amino acids: CATLETGALGGQPQHF.

The chain couples TRBV6-5 to TRBJ1-5, with 8 bases identical to TRBD1. V lost 6 bases and J lost 7; bases outside the gene matches: 5. The CDR3 has 13 residues. Germline V gives CDR1 MNHEY, CDR2 SVGAGI. The CDR3 here is CASRAGGEQPQHF. In nucleotides, the CDR3 is TGTGCCAGCAGGGCAGGGGGCGAGCAGCCCCAGCATTTT.

V usage is TRBV10-1 and J usage is TRBJ2-4; maybe TRBD1 (6 bases). Trimming took 7 bases from V and 6 from J, leaving 10 bases between them. Germline V gives CDR1 WNHNN, CDR2 SYGVQD (reference sequence). The CDR3 extends over 12 amino acids. CDR3 sequence: CASKNRVNIQYF. CDR3 nucleotide sequence: TGCGCCAGCAAAAACAGGGTAAACATTCAGTACTTC.

This chain uses TRBV5-6 with TRBJ2-5, with TRBD1 matching over 7 bases. The germline V gene has CDR1 SGHDT and CDR2 YYEEEE. Unmatched junction bases numbered 3, after V lost 2 bases and J lost 5 bases. This CDR3 contains 13 residues. The chain's CDR3 is CASSFDRVETQYF. The CDR3 bases are TGTGCCAGCAGCTTCGACAGGGTGGAGACCCAGTACTTC.

The CDR3 nucleotides read TGTGCCAGCAGGGCAGATACGCAGTATTTT. This encodes CASRADTQYF. The genes are TRBV9 and TRBJ2-3, with D hard to call. The CDR3 has 10 residues. V was shortened by 5 bases and J by 4 bases, with 2 bases between the two germline ends. CDR1 is SGDLS, CDR2 YYNGEE, per germline. Together with reference TRBV9 and TRBJ2-3, the CDR3 gives the full variable domain: DSGVTQTPKHLITATGQRVTLRCSPRSGDLSVYWYQQSLDQGLQFLIQYYNGEERAKGNILERFSAQQFPDLHSELNLSSLELGDSALYFCASRADTQYFGPGTRLTVL.

The sample holds one count of this clone. The V gene is TRBV2, the J gene TRBJ2-1, with TRBD2 matching 10 bases. Losses at the gene ends were 11 bases for V and 4 bases for J; bases not matched to a gene: 5. Per germline, CDR1 SNHLY and CDR2 FYNNEI. This CDR3 comprises 13 residues. In DNA, the CDR3 is TGTGCCGGGGGGACTAGCGTATACAATGAGCAGTTCTTC. Residues: CAGGTSVYNEQFF.

The V gene is TRBV28, the J gene TRBJ2-1, with D tentatively TRBD1 (7 bases). The V end was cut by 4 bases, the J end by 6 bases, with 13 bases between. In germline, CDR1 is MDHEN, CDR2 SYDVKM. This CDR3 region has 14 residues. As DNA, the CDR3 is TGTGCCAGCAGTTACCAGGGGGGTCGCAATGAGCAGTTCTTC. This translates into CASSYQGGRNEQFF. Full variable domain (missing parts from reference TRBV28 and TRBJ2-1): DVKVTQSSRYLVKRTGEKVFLECVQDMDHENMFWYRQDPGLGLRLIYFSYDVKMKEKGDIPEGYSVSREKKERFSLILESASTNQTSMYLCASSYQGGRNEQFFGPGTRLTVL.

The count of this clone is one. The V and J genes are TRBV6-2 or TRBV6-3 and TRBJ1-5, with D possibly being TRBD1 (5 bases). Germline V gene sequence: CDR1 MNHEY, CDR2 SVGEGT. V dropped 2 bases and J dropped 0 bases, with 14 bases sitting between them. This CDR3 is built from 17 residues. The DNA for the CDR3 is TGTGCCAGCAGTTACCCGACCGGGACCGGTAGCAATCAGCCCCAGCATTTT. Translation: CASSYPTGTGSNQPQHF.

The rearrangement uses TRBV7-9 and TRBJ1-2; a weak D match, TRBD1 (5 bases). V dropped 8 bases and J dropped 2 bases, with 9 bases sitting between them. Germline-derived CDR1 and CDR2 are SEHNR and FQNEAQ (reference sequence). The CDR3 covers 12 residues. The CDR3 spells CASGRENYGYTF. CDR3 nucleotide sequence: TGTGCCAGCGGCAGGGAAAACTATGGCTACACCTTC. Based on the CDR3 plus reference TRBV7-9 and TRBJ1-2, the full variable domain is DTGVSQNPRHKITKRGQNVTFRCDPISEHNRLYWYRQTLGQGPEFLTYFQNEAQLEKSRLLSDRFSAERPKGSFSTLEIQRTEQGDSAMYLCASGRENYGYTFGSGTRLTVV.

The V call is TRBV6-2 or TRBV6-3, the J call TRBJ2-2, with D unresolved. V was shortened by 5 bases and J by 3 bases, with 4 bases between the two germline ends. The CDR3 covers 12 residues. The V gene's germline CDR1 is MNHEY and CDR2 SVGEGT. The CDR3 is CASSKYTGELFF. CDR3 DNA sequence: TGTGCCAGCAGTAAATACACCGGGGAGCTGTTTTTT.

The chain has TRBV5-6 and TRBJ2-7; no firm D call. V lost 1 base, J lost 6 bases, and 11 bases lay in between. The CDR3 loop spans 13 amino acids. Germline CDR1 SGHDT, CDR2 YYEEEE. This CDR3 reads CASSLRMGLEQYF. CDR3 nucleotide sequence: TGTGCCAGCAGCTTGCGTATGGGCCTCGAGCAGTACTTC.

This clone is a singleton in its sample. Written as DNA, the CDR3 is TGTGCCAGCAGAGAAAGGTGGAATAATGAAAAACTGTTTTTT. This sequence encodes CASRERWNNEKLFF. The chain couples TRBV2 to TRBJ1-4; the D is unclear. This CDR3 has 14 amino acids. CDR1 is SNHLY and CDR2 is FYNNEI in the germline V gene. Trimming stripped 6 bases from V and 4 bases from J, with 12 bases between.

The chain uses TRBV6-4 and TRBJ2-1, with TRBD2 identical over 8 bases. Germline CDR1 MRHNA, CDR2 SNTAGT. J was trimmed by 2 bases and V by 5 bases; bases with no gene match: 8. The CDR3 length is 16 residues. CDR3 DNA: TGTGCCAGCAGTCCCTCAGCGGGGGTTGCCTACAATGAGCAGTTCTTC. Its protein is CASSPSAGVAYNEQFF.

The V call is TRBV6-5, the J call TRBJ1-6, with TRBD1 identical over 9 bases. Unmatched junction bases numbered 5, after V lost 5 bases and J lost 9 bases. Germline CDR1 and CDR2: MNHEY and SVGAGI. The CDR3 sequence is 14 residues long. CDR3 sequence: CASSTGTGTSPLHF. CDR3 coding DNA: TGTGCCAGCAGTACCGGGACAGGGACTTCACCCCTCCACTTT.

This rearrangement joins TRBV24-1 to TRBJ2-2, with 7 bases identical to TRBD2. V lost 5 bases, J lost 6 bases, and 2 bases stayed unmatched. Germline V gene sequence: CDR1 KGHDR, CDR2 SFDVKD. The CDR3 runs to 13 residues. The CDR3 bases are TGTGCCACCAGTGCGGGGGGATCCGGGGAGCTGTTTTTT. This encodes CATSAGGSGELFF.

This clone was counted a single time. The chain joins TRBV12-3 or TRBV12-4 to TRBJ1-1; D not certain. The CDR3 is 13 amino acids. V was cut by 2 bases and J by 1 base, with 5 bases left in between. The CDR3 region has the DNA TGTGCCAGCAGTTTATTGAGGAACACTGAAGCTTTCTTT. It translates to CASSLLRNTEAFF.

This chain connects TRBV14 to TRBJ1-2, with no clear D. The length of the CDR3 is 14 residues. The germline CDR1 and CDR2 sequences are SGHDN and FVKESK. The V end lost 4 bases, the J end lost 4 bases, and 13 bases lay between the germline ends. In DNA form, the CDR3 reads TGTGCCAGCAGCCGACGGACGACGGGCTATGGCTACACCTTC. As protein: CASSRRTTGYGYTF.

This clone was counted a single time. The V gene is TRBV7-9, the J gene TRBJ2-6, with D perhaps being TRBD1 or TRBD2 (5 bases each). Trimming removed 8 bases at V and 8 bases at J, with 13 bases between. The germline V gene has CDR1 SEHNR and CDR2 FQNEAQ (reference sequence). This CDR3 is 13 amino acids long. The DNA of the CDR3 is TGTGCCAGCTATTTGGGGGAGTCCAACGTCCTGACTTTC. As protein: CASYLGESNVLTF.

The chain recombines TRBV5-1 with TRBJ1-4; D not resolved. The CDR3 covers 14 residues. Germline lookup yields CDR1 SGHRS and CDR2 YFSETQ. V gave up 5 bases and J gave up 7 bases, with 15 bases separating them. CDR3 sequence (DNA): TGCGCCAGCAGAGATCCTGACCGATCTGAAAAACTGTTTTTT. Translated: CASRDPDRSEKLFF.

This CDR3 reads CASSLGGRGTDTQYF. The CDR3 DNA reads as TGTGCCAGCAGCTTGGGGGGGAGGGGCACAGATACGCAGTATTTT. The V gene is TRBV13, the J gene TRBJ2-3; 7 bases match TRBD2. From germline, CDR1 is PRHDT and CDR2 FYEKMQ (reference sequence). The ends lost 3 bases at V and 1 base at J; junction bases unmatched: 4. The CDR3 consists of 15 residues.

This clone was counted a few times. The chain carries TRBV6-4 and TRBJ2-3; 11 bases are shared with TRBD2. The CDR3 runs to 15 residues. CDR1 MRHNA and CDR2 SNTAGT come from the germline V gene. V dropped 3 bases and J dropped 3; count of bases not matched to a gene: 2. CDR3 sequence: CASSETSGATDTQYF. The CDR3 DNA reads as TGTGCCAGCAGTGAGACTAGCGGGGCGACAGATACGCAGTATTTT.